The next 10 T cell receptor beta chains were all read from a single sample in a study of shared clonotypes between healthy human individuals (dated by TCRdb to 2019 to 2021). CD8 naive samples were CD45RO-negative cells positively selected for CCR7, giving a CD45RA+CCR7+ population that excluded TemRA cells. Library creation used the immunoSEQ multiplex PCR assay. TCRdb took this table from immuneACCESS and kept in-frame rearrangements with V and J called. Such tables lack part of the clones; where checked against another copy, unresolved V genes explain under half of the gap, and the rest is unexplained. The sample table holds about 2.1 million clones, of which roughly 95% were seen once. 1.5% to 2% of the sample is in the top ten clones. The sequenced sample was naive CD8+ T cells from PBMCs. According to the study, the label for this sample's cell subset or site signals: CD45RA+CCR7+. These receptors originate from a man between 18 and 29 years old in good health. Some clones in this sample may be carry-over from other donors' samples.

Regarding this clone: Other DNA variants within this sample encode the same CDR3. The V call is TRBV10-2, the J call TRBJ2-4, with 9 bases lining up with TRBD1. The CDR3 loop spans 13 amino acids. CDR1 is WSHSY and CDR2 is SAAADI in the germline V gene. V trimming: 7 bases; J trimming: 8 bases; junction bases outside the gene matches: 6. The CDR3 loop is CASTRDRADIQYF. CDR3 nucleotides: TGCGCCAGCACACGGGACAGGGCGGACATTCAGTACTTC.

The V gene is TRBV10-3, the J gene TRBJ2-1, with D perhaps given as TRBD1 or TRBD2 (5 bases each). Germline V CDR1 and CDR2: ENHRY, SYGVKD. CDR3 length equals 17 residues. With 0 bases removed from V and 5 bases from J, the gap between germline ends came to 17 bases. CDR3 sequence reads: CAISESGLALVNNEQFF. The CDR3 DNA reads TGTGCCATCAGTGAGTCGGGGCTAGCTCTCGTCAACAATGAGCAGTTCTTC.

The chain is built from TRBV30 and TRBJ2-3; no reliable D call. V was clipped by 1 base and J by 6 bases, with 14 bases between them. Germline V gives CDR1 GTSNPN, CDR2 SVGIG (reference sequence). CDR3 length: 14 residues. CDR3 protein: CAWSGIAPRDTQYF. The CDR3 region has the DNA TGTGCCTGGAGTGGTATAGCACCCAGGGATACGCAGTATTTT.

This clone was seen only once. V is TRBV29-1 and J is TRBJ2-7; 9 bases match TRBD2. Germline-derived CDR1 and CDR2 are SQVTM and ANQGSEA. CDR3 size: 12 residues. J was trimmed by 5 bases and V by 6 bases; bases with no gene match: 5. CDR3 sequence (DNA): TGCAGCGTGCGGGGACTAGCCCACGAGCAGTACTTC. As protein: CSVRGLAHEQYF.

This chain joins TRBV28 and TRBJ2-1, with TRBD1 as a possible D gene (6 bases). V shed 5 bases and J shed 9 bases, with 29 bases lying between them. The CDR3 is 18 residues long. Germline V gene sequence: CDR1 MDHEN, CDR2 SYDVKM. The CDR3 DNA is TGTGCCAGCAGTCTCAGGGACATCCTCGTTGGTGGGGGAGTTGAGCAGTTCTTC. This gives the protein CASSLRDILVGGGVEQFF.

This clone was seen just once. The DNA for the CDR3 is TGTGCCAGCTCCCCCGGGTCTGCGGGCGACACCGGGGAGCTGTTTTTT. Protein sequence: CASSPGSAGDTGELFF. The chain combines TRBV18 with TRBJ2-2, with D tentatively TRBD2 (5 bases). The germline V gene encodes CDR1 KGHSH and CDR2 LQKENI. The CDR3 sequence is 16 residues long. V lost 6 bases and J 3 bases, leaving 17 bases between the germline ends.

This chain connects TRBV9 to TRBJ1-4; 7 bases map to TRBD1. V trimming: 0 bases; J trimming: 8 bases; junction bases outside the gene matches: 7. Germline V CDR1 and CDR2: SGDLS, YYNGEE. The CDR3 is 15 amino acids. The CDR3 region is CASSVGDSLMEKLFF. The CDR3 nucleotides are TGTGCCAGCAGCGTAGGGGACAGCCTAATGGAAAAACTGTTTTTT.

The chain employs TRBV7-2 and TRBJ1-5; D is ambiguous. This CDR3 has 14 residues. In germline, CDR1 is SGHTA, CDR2 FQGNSA. V was pared by 5 bases and J by 10 bases, with 18 bases between. The CDR3 DNA follows: TGTGCCAGCAGCCCGGGATTGCGGGTTGGCCCCCAGCATTTT. Protein sequence: CASSPGLRVGPQHF.

The V gene is TRBV6-5, the J gene TRBJ2-7, with TRBD2 matching 7 bases. The CDR3 covers 13 residues. Germline lookup yields CDR1 MNHEY and CDR2 SVGAGI. The ends lost 6 bases at V and 3 bases at J; junction bases unmatched: 5. CDR3 residues: CASSVVAGYEQYF. The CDR3 nucleotides read TGTGCCAGCAGCGTTGTAGCGGGCTACGAGCAGTACTTC.

The chain uses TRBV7-9 and TRBJ2-7, with D possibly being TRBD2 (5 bases). V was cut by 3 bases and J by 6 bases, with 12 bases left in between. The CDR3 spans 13 residues. Per germline, CDR1 SEHNR and CDR2 FQNEAQ (reference sequence). The CDR3 nucleotides are TGTGCCAGCAGCTTCCCTTCGGGGAGCGAGCAGTACTTC. Protein product: CASSFPSGSEQYF.